This T cell receptor beta chain was captured in a study of cytomegalovirus exposure and HLA in healthy donors. Study results and caveats: As was reported, the classifier diagnosed cytomegalovirus status with high specificity and sensitivity.

The repertoire was sequenced with immunoSEQ multiplex PCR; TCRdb's copy has only in-frame clones and lacks some. This sample has about 330,000 clones; approximately 90% occur once, and the top ten carry about 0.8%. Donors came from a validation cohort of some 110 subjects, distinct from the first 666-subject cohort. Concerning this clone: Antigen: not known.

The sample comprised PBMCs. This receptor was identified in a woman in her late teens or twenties in good health and CMV-seronegative.

The CDR3 DNA follows: TGTGCCAGCAGTTACTCGAGCGGGGGCTCGGACGAGCAGTACTTC. Protein sequence: CASSYSSGGSDEQYF. The chain employs TRBV6-5 and TRBJ2-7, with 8 bases identical to TRBD2. Germline V CDR1 and CDR2: MNHEY, SVGAGI. The CDR3 totals 15 residues. The trim removed 0 bases at V and 5 bases at J, leaving 6 bases unmatched.